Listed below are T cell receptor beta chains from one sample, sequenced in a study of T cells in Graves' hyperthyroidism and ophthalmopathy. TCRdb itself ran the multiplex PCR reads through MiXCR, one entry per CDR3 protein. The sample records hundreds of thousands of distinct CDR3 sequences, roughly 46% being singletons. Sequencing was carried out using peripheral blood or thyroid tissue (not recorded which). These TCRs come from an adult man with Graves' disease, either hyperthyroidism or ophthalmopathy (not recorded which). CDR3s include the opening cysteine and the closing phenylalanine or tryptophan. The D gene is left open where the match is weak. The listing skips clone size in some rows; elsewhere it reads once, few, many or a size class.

CDR3 protein: CASSLGHRGETQYF; CDR3 DNA: TGTGCCAGCAGCTTAGGGCACAGGGGAGAGACCCAGTACTTC; D gene: TRBD1; V gene: TRBV7-2; J gene: TRBJ2-5; clone size: once
CDR3 protein: CASSLVGTGGTAGYTF; CDR3 DNA: TGTGCCAGCAGCTTAGTTGGGACAGGGGGAACTGCTGGCTACACCTTC; D gene: TRBD1; V gene: TRBV7-2; J gene: TRBJ1-2; clone size: .
CDR3 protein: CAISDRANTEAFF; CDR3 DNA: TGTGCCATCAGTGACAGGGCGAACACTGAAGCTTTCTTT; D gene: .; V gene: TRBV10-3; J gene: TRBJ1-1; clone size: many
CDR3 protein: CSVRRGSYEQYF; CDR3 DNA: TGCAGCGTCCGACGGGGTTCCTACGAGCAGTACTTC; D gene: .; V gene: TRBV29-1; J gene: TRBJ2-7; clone size: many
CDR3 protein: CSLVPGITEAFF; CDR3 DNA: TGCAGCTTAGTCCCAGGGATAACTGAAGCTTTCTTT; D gene: .; V gene: TRBV29-1; J gene: TRBJ1-1; clone size: .
CDR3 protein: CSVGRGNRDLQYF; CDR3 DNA: TGCAGCGTTGGAAGGGGTAACAGGGACCTGCAGTACTTC; D gene: .; V gene: TRBV29-1; J gene: TRBJ2-7; clone size: .
CDR3 protein: CASSLVGGTSEKLFF; CDR3 DNA: TGTGCCAGCAGCTTAGTCGGCGGGACAAGTGAAAAACTGTTTTTT; D gene: .; V gene: TRBV7-2; J gene: TRBJ1-4; clone size: .
CDR3 protein: CAWSVGRSYEQYF; CDR3 DNA: TGTGCCTGGAGTGTAGGACGGTCCTACGAGCAGTACTTC; D gene: .; V gene: TRBV25-1; J gene: TRBJ2-7; clone size: .
CDR3 protein: CASSSPGLAGKTYEQYF; CDR3 DNA: TGTGCCAGCAGTTCACCGGGACTAGCGGGAAAGACCTACGAGCAGTACTTC; D gene: TRBD2; V gene: TRBV6-5; J gene: TRBJ2-7; clone size: .
CDR3 protein: CASRSQGRRNTIYF; CDR3 DNA: TGTGCCAGTAGGAGCCAGGGAAGGCGAAACACCATATATTTT; D gene: .; V gene: TRBV19; J gene: TRBJ1-3; clone size: .
CDR3 protein: CASISRTDDTEAFF; CDR3 DNA: TGTGCCAGCATTTCCAGGACGGACGACACTGAAGCTTTCTTT; D gene: .; V gene: TRBV5-6; J gene: TRBJ1-1; clone size: few
CDR3 protein: CASRPDRATNEKLFF; CDR3 DNA: TGTGCCAGCAGACCTGACAGAGCAACTAATGAAAAACTGTTTTTT; D gene: .; V gene: TRBV12-3/TRBV12-4; J gene: TRBJ1-4; clone size: few
CDR3 protein: CASSQGRSSNQPQHF; CDR3 DNA: TGTGCCAGCAGCCAAGGGCGGAGTAGCAATCAGCCCCAGCATTTT; D gene: .; V gene: TRBV2; J gene: TRBJ1-5; clone size: many
CDR3 protein: CATSSGHTIYF; CDR3 DNA: TGTGCCACCTCTAGCGGGCACACCATATATTTT; D gene: .; V gene: TRBV10-3; J gene: TRBJ1-3; clone size: .
CDR3 protein: CASSPTRTGELFF; CDR3 DNA: TGTGCCAGCAGCCCGACTAGGACCGGGGAGCTGTTTTTT; D gene: .; V gene: TRBV7-3; J gene: TRBJ2-2; clone size: many
CDR3 protein: CAWSVGTIDSPLHF; CDR3 DNA: TGTGCCTGGAGTGTTGGGACAATAGATTCACCCCTCCACTTT; D gene: .; V gene: TRBV30; J gene: TRBJ1-6; clone size: many